The entry below describes one T cell receptor beta chain. Its antigen is still unknown. This sample is drawn from a study of T cell responses to AZD1222 COVID-19 vaccine. General study findings and limits: Nearly half of spike-specific TCRs reportedly target variant regions that are unmutated in the B.1.351 and B.1.1.7 variants. Mostly white British, mostly female donors; authors suggested clonal diversity may be underestimated. Recipients of AZD1222 seropositive at baseline numbered only 6 or 7. No repertoire was sampled before or during the peak T cell response, only after it.

Trimming removed 2 bases at V and 8 bases at J, with 15 bases between. The germline V gene encodes CDR1 LNHDA and CDR2 SQIVND (reference sequence). CDR3 length equals 14 residues. Only in-frame clones appear in the TCRdb table, and some are missing; sequencing was by immunoSEQ multiplex PCR. The sample has approximately 110,000 clones, around 90% seen once. The rearrangement joins TRBV19 to TRBJ1-2; no reliable D call. The clonotype was recovered from an adult in good health. Sample: peripheral blood, taken on day 0 of AZD1222 vaccination. CDR3 sequence: CASSITGGRKGYTF. Written as DNA, the CDR3 is TGTGCCAGTAGTATAACGGGTGGGCGAAAAGGCTACACCTTC.